The rows below give T cell receptor beta chains drawn from one sample of a study of CD8 T cells in ankylosing spondylitis. TCRdb itself ran the 5' RACE reads through MiXCR, one entry per CDR3 protein. The sample holds some 300,000 distinct CDR3 sequences, 20% seen once. Sequencing was performed on blood, either unsorted or a sorted T cell fraction (not recorded which). These receptors all stem from a female donor with ankylosing spondylitis or in good health (not recorded which). CDR3s include the opening cysteine and the closing phenylalanine or tryptophan. Fields, in order: V gene, clone size, D gene, J gene, CDR3 DNA, CDR3 protein. The D gene is left open where the match is weak. A row's size may be missing; if present it is once, few, many or a size class.

TRBV20-1	many	.	TRBJ1-1	TGCAGTGCCAGTCAGAGGGGGAACACTGAAGCTTTCTTT	CSASQRGNTEAFF
TRBV20-1	few	.	TRBJ2-1	TGCAGTGCTAACCCTCCTGGGGCGAGCAATGAGCAGTTCTTC	CSANPPGASNEQFF
TRBV5-1	many	.	TRBJ1-1	TGCGCCAGCAGCTTCGACACCTCCACTGAAGCTTTCTTT	CASSFDTSTEAFF
TRBV4-3	.	.	TRBJ2-3	TGCGCCAGCAGCCAAGATGGGGTATACACAGATACGCAGTATTTT	CASSQDGVYTDTQYF
TRBV5-1	few	.	TRBJ2-1	TGCGCCAGCAGCCCGGAGGCGTGGGCCGTATACAATGAGCAGTTCTTC	CASSPEAWAVYNEQFF
TRBV7-2	medium-sized	.	TRBJ1-5	TGTGCCAGCAGCCCACAGGGAAGCAATCAGCCCCAGCATTTT	CASSPQGSNQPQHF
TRBV6-1	once	.	TRBJ2-7	TGTGCTACGAGGCTGAGTGGACAGTACTCCTACGAGCAGTACTTC	CATRLSGQYSYEQYF
TRBV29-1	many	.	TRBJ1-2	TGCAGCGTTGAGGCGAATGACAATACCTACACCTTC	CSVEANDNTYTF
TRBV28	few	.	TRBJ1-5	TGTGCCAGCAGTAGTAACAATCAGCCCCAGCATTTT	CASSSNNQPQHF
TRBV7-2	few	TRBD2	TRBJ2-3	TGTGCCAGCAGCCCGTCTAGCGGGAGGGCAAACACAGATACGCAGTATTTT	CASSPSSGRANTDTQYF
TRBV20-1	.	TRBD2	TRBJ2-7	TGCAGTGCTAAAGCGACTAGCGGGAGGGAGCAGTACTTC	CSAKATSGREQYF
TRBV11-2	.	TRBD2	TRBJ2-1	TGTGCCAGCAGCTACCGGGAGGGTCACTACAATGAGCAGTTCTTC	CASSYREGHYNEQFF
TRBV28	few	TRBD1	TRBJ2-4	TGTGCCAGCAGCGGGACAGGGGGCTTTATTAACATTCAGTACTTC	CASSGTGGFINIQYF
TRBV24-1	.	.	TRBJ2-1	TGTGCCACCAGTGAGGATGGGATGCGGGATGAGCAGTTCTTC	CATSEDGMRDEQFF